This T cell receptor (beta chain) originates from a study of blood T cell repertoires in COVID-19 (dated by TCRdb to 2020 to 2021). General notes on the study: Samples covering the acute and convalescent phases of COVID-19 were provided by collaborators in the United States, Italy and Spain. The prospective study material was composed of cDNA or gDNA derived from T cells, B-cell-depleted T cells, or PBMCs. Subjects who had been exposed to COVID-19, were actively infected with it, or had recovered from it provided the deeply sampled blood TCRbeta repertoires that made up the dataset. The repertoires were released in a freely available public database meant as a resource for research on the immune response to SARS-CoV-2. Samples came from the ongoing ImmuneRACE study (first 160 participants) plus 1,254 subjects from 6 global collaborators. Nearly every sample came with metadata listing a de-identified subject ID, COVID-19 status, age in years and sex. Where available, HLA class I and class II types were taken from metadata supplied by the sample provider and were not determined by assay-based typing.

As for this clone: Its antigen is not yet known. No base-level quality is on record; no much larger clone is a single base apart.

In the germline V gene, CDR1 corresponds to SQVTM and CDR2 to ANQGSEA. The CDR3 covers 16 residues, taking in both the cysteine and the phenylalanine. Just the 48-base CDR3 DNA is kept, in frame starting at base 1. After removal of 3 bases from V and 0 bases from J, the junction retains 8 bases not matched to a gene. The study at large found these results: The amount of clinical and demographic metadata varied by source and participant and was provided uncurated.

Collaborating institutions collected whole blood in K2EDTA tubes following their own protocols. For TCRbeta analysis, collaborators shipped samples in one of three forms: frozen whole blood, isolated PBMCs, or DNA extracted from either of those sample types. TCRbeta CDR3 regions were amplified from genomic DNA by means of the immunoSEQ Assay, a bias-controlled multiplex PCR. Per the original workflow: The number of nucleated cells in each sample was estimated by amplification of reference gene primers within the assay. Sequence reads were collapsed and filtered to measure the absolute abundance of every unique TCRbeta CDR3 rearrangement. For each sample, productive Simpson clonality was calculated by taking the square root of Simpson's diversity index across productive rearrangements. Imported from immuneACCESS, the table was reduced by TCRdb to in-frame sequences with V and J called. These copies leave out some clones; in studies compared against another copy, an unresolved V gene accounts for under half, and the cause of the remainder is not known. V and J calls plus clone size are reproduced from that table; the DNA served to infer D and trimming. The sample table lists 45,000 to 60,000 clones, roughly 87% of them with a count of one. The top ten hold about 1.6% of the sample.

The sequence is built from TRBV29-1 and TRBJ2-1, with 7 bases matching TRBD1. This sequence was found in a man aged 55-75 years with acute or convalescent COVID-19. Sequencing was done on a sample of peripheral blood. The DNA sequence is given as TGCAGCGTTGAGGGCAAGGGGGCTCGCTCCTACAATGAGCAGTTCTTC. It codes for CSVEGKGARSYNEQFF.